This TCR beta chain was captured by sequencing in a study of T cells after yellow fever vaccination. Regarding the study as a whole: Weaker, the secondary response peaked sooner, at day 5 versus 15. One caveat is that FACS-sorted repertoires could contain abundant clonotypes contaminating from the bulk population. Just a small share of clonotypes turned up in the CD4 compartment as well as the CD8 compartment.

This clonotype was recorded many times. Its antigen is unidentified. Germline loops: CDR1 KGHDR, CDR2 SFDVKD. CDR3 length equals 16 residues. Germline trimming cut 5 bases from V and 5 bases from J; bases unmatched to any gene: 4. Researchers made TCR cDNA using 5'RACE template switching, and this step added a universal primer site and UMIs. MiXCR, run by TCRdb on the 5' RACE reads, gives a single entry per CDR3 protein. Of some 240,000 distinct CDR3 sequences in the sample, under 3.5% were seen once. The genes are TRBV24-1 and TRBJ2-1; TRBD2 matches at 14 bases. This TCR was sampled from a man between 18 and 35 years old who received the YFV17D yellow fever vaccine. The source was CD4+ T cells sorted from PBMCs, collected 10 days after the yellow fever booster vaccination. The CDR3 nucleotides are TGTGCCACCAGTGGGGGGACTAGCGGGGGCAACAATGAGCAGTTCTTC. It encodes CATSGGTSGGNNEQFF.